Shown below are 25 T cell receptor beta chains from a single sample sequenced in a study of blood T cell repertoires in COVID-19. Sequencing used immunoSEQ multiplex PCR; TCRdb keeps in-frame clones, though not all of them. The table lists about 180,000 clones, roughly 83% of them singletons, with approximately 2.9% in the top ten. The specimen was peripheral blood. These receptor sequences come from a woman aged 55-70 years with acute or convalescent COVID-19.

The V gene is TRBV7-9, the J gene TRBJ1-3; TRBD1 matches 10 bases. Germline-derived CDR1 and CDR2 are SEHNR and FQNEAQ (reference sequence). There are 17 residues in the CDR3. The V gene end was trimmed by 4 bases and the J gene end by 0 bases; junction bases not matched to a gene: 6. The CDR3 DNA reads as TGTGCCAGCAGCTCCGGGACAGGGGCTTTCTCTGGAAACACCATATATTTT. Protein: CASSSGTGAFSGNTIYF.

This clone was seen only a few times. The genes are TRBV7-9 and TRBJ2-7; tentative D call: TRBD1 (6 bases). The CDR3 extends over 14 amino acids. Germline lookup yields CDR1 SEHNR and CDR2 FQNEAQ (reference sequence). Trimming removed 5 bases at V and 3 bases at J, with 14 bases between. In nucleotides, the CDR3 is TGTGCCAGCAGCACCGGACAGAACCTCTACGAGCAGTACTTC. It yields the protein CASSTGQNLYEQYF. Using reference TRBV7-9 and TRBJ2-7 for the parts outside the CDR3, the full variable domain is DTGVSQNPRHKITKRGQNVTFRCDPISEHNRLYWYRQTLGQGPEFLTYFQNEAQLEKSRLLSDRFSAERPKGSFSTLEIQRTEQGDSAMYLCASSTGQNLYEQYFGPGTRLTVT.

The rearrangement joins TRBV18 to TRBJ2-1, with TRBD1 as a possible D gene (7 bases). CDR3 length: 14 residues. The V and J ends lost 4 bases and 6 bases respectively, with 13 bases between them. CDR1 and CDR2 (germline): KGHSH, LQKENI. DNA of the CDR3: TGTGCCAGCTCACTCAGACAGGGAGGCAATGAGCAGTTCTTC. Translation gives CASSLRQGGNEQFF.

V is TRBV2 and J is TRBJ2-2, with 11 bases aligning to TRBD2. J gave up 4 bases and V 5 bases, and 3 bases lay outside the gene matches. CDR1 SNHLY and CDR2 FYNNEI come from the germline V gene. The CDR3 loop spans 15 amino acids. The CDR3 spells CASSLAGGSTGELFF. In DNA form, the CDR3 reads TGTGCCAGCAGTTTAGCGGGGGGGTCCACCGGGGAGCTGTTTTTT.

The chain carries TRBV19 and TRBJ2-3; 9 bases align to TRBD2. The length of the CDR3 is 15 residues. Germline assignment: CDR1 LNHDA and CDR2 SQIVND (reference sequence). J gave up 6 bases and V 4 bases, and 8 bases lay outside the gene matches. The CDR3 region is CASSNSAGGWDTQYF. CDR3 sequence (DNA): TGTGCCAGTAGTAATTCTGCGGGAGGGTGGGATACGCAGTATTTT.

This chain connects TRBV6-1 to TRBJ2-1; D gene ambiguous. The V gene lost 3 bases and the J gene lost 4 bases, with 19 bases spanning the gap. Germline CDR1 MNHNS, CDR2 SASEGT. This CDR3 is built from 17 residues. The CDR3, as DNA: TGTGCCAGCAGTGATCCTGGCATCTCTGAATTTTACAATGAGCAGTTCTTC. Translation: CASSDPGISEFYNEQFF.

The rearrangement joins TRBV3-1 (or the pseudogene TRBV3-2) to TRBJ2-7, with 8 positions matching TRBD1. The V gene end was trimmed by 2 bases and the J gene end by 2 bases; junction bases not matched to a gene: 5. Germline V gives CDR1 LGHDT, CDR2 YNNKEL (reference sequence). The CDR3 runs 15 residues. CDR3 region: CASSQTGTGPYEQYF. The CDR3 region has the DNA TGTGCCAGCAGCCAAACCGGGACAGGCCCCTACGAGCAGTACTTC.

This clone has just a few counts. V and J are TRBV24-1 and TRBJ1-6; a weak D match, TRBD1 (5 bases). The germline V gene has CDR1 KGHDR and CDR2 SFDVKD. The CDR3 extends over 14 amino acids. Trimming removed 9 bases at V and 10 bases at J, with 18 bases between. CDR3 nucleotide sequence: TGTGCCACCCAAGGCTCAGGGTTAAACTCACCCCTCCACTTT. Amino acid sequence: CATQGSGLNSPLHF.

This chain connects TRBV6-6 to TRBJ2-7, with 7 bases that match TRBD1. The CDR3 covers 14 residues. Germline V gene data show CDR1 as MNHNY and CDR2 as SVGAGI (reference sequence). V trimming: 0 bases; J trimming: 3 bases; junction bases outside the gene matches: 2. The CDR3, as DNA: TGTGCCAGCAGTTACTCGGACAGGTTCTACGAGCAGTACTTC. Translation: CASSYSDRFYEQYF.

The chain has TRBV5-4 and TRBJ2-4; D possibly corresponds to TRBD1 (5 bases). CDR1 is SGHNT and CDR2 is YYREEE in the germline V gene (reference sequence). The CDR3 runs to 16 residues. Trimming took 0 bases from V and 1 from J, leaving 11 bases between them. CDR3 in DNA: TGTGCCAGCAGCTTGGCAGGGCGCAGGGCCAAAAACATTCAGTACTTC. Translating gives CASSLAGRRAKNIQYF. Variable domain in full (rest from reference TRBV5-4 and TRBJ2-4): ETGVTQSPTHLIKTRGQQVTLRCSSQSGHNTVSWYQQALGQGPQFIFQYYREEENGRGNFPPRFSGLQFPNYSSELNVNALELDDSALYLCASSLAGRRAKNIQYFGAGTRLSVL.

For the CDR3, the DNA is TGTGCCACCAGTGGGGAAGGGGACAGGGGAGTAGCACCGGACCGGCCCCTCCACTTT. Encoded protein: CATSGEGDRGVAPDRPLHF. The chain links TRBV24-1 to TRBJ1-6; TRBD1 matches at 10 bases. The V and J ends lost 5 bases and 13 bases, in that order; junction bases with no gene match: 22. The CDR3 consists of 19 residues. In germline, CDR1 is KGHDR, CDR2 SFDVKD.

This clone came up a few times. This chain uses TRBV10-3 with TRBJ2-1; no firm D call. This CDR3 spans 13 amino acids. Trimming pared 6 bases from V and 8 bases from J, leaving 14 bases between. Per the germline V gene, CDR1 is ENHRY and CDR2 is SYGVKD. As DNA, the CDR3 is TGTGCCATCAGCGTTTACATTGCGGATGAGCAGTTCTTC. Its protein product is CAISVYIADEQFF.

This clone was found a few times. The chain recombines TRBV9 with TRBJ1-6; D might be TRBD1 (5 bases). Germline CDR1 is SGDLS and CDR2 is YYNGEE. The V gene lost 3 bases and the J gene lost 13 bases, with 20 bases spanning the gap. The CDR3 spans 15 residues. The CDR3 sequence is CASSASGLSQRPLHF. In DNA, the CDR3 is TGTGCCAGCAGCGCTTCGGGACTTTCTCAACGGCCCCTCCACTTT.

The chain is built from TRBV9 and TRBJ2-3, with 8 positions matching TRBD1. The CDR3 contains 17 residues. Germline trimming cut 3 bases from V and 0 bases from J; bases unmatched to any gene: 9. Looked up from germline, CDR1 is SGDLS and CDR2 is YYNGEE. CDR3 sequence (DNA): TGTGCCAGCAGCGCCCGGACCACAGGGGGGAGCACAGATACGCAGTATTTT. This sequence encodes CASSARTTGGSTDTQYF.

This chain connects TRBV5-1 to TRBJ1-1, with TRBD1 identical over 7 bases. Germline values: CDR1 SGHRS, CDR2 YFSETQ. The CDR3 length is 15 residues. Trimming cost V 4 bases and J 5 bases; bases outside gene matches: 11. The CDR3 sequence: CASSQIQGKGTEAFF. Written as DNA, the CDR3 is TGCGCCAGCAGCCAAATACAGGGGAAGGGTACTGAAGCTTTCTTT. Full variable domain (outside the CDR3, taken from reference TRBV5-1 and TRBJ1-1): KAGVTQTPRYLIKTRGQQVTLSCSPISGHRSVSWYQQTPGQGLQFLFEYFSETQRNKGNFPGRFSGRQFSNSRSEMNVSTLELGDSALYLCASSQIQGKGTEAFFGQGTRLTVV.

This clone was observed a handful of times. V gene TRBV6-2 or TRBV6-3 combines with J gene TRBJ1-2, with D hard to call. There are 13 residues in the CDR3. Germline loops: CDR1 MNHEY, CDR2 SVGEGT. Trimming removed 3 bases at V and 7 bases at J, with 12 bases between. The CDR3 nucleotides read TGTGCCAGCAGTTATCATCAGACTATTGGCTACACCTTC. This sequence encodes CASSYHQTIGYTF.

The chain recombines TRBV2 with TRBJ2-3; D is undetermined. This CDR3 contains 13 residues. Germline V lookup: CDR1 SNHLY, CDR2 FYNNEI. The V end was cut by 8 bases, the J end by 2 bases, with 11 bases between. The CDR3 loop is CASGRLTTDTQYF. In DNA form, the CDR3 reads TGTGCCAGCGGCAGGCTTACCACAGATACGCAGTATTTT.

The chain uses TRBV6-5 and TRBJ1-2; D is ambiguous. Per germline, CDR1 MNHEY and CDR2 SVGAGI. The CDR3 covers 14 residues. The V gene lost 0 bases and the J gene lost 3 bases, with 8 bases spanning the gap. The CDR3 DNA reads as TGTGCCAGCAGTTACTCGTCGGTAGACTATGGCTACACCTTC. Its translation: CASSYSSVDYGYTF.

The genes are TRBV3-1 (or the pseudogene TRBV3-2) and TRBJ1-2, with 8 bases aligning to TRBD1. Germline trimming cut 6 bases from V and 8 bases from J; bases unmatched to any gene: 8. CDR3 length equals 13 residues. Germline loops: CDR1 LGHDT, CDR2 YNNKEL (reference sequence). The CDR3 here is CASRGQGRSGYTF. CDR3 bases: TGTGCCAGCAGAGGACAGGGTCGGAGCGGCTACACCTTC.

Worth noting for this clone: Other DNA sequences from this sample encode an identical CDR3 as well. The chain couples TRBV18 to TRBJ2-1; TRBD1 agrees at 8 bases. V lost 2 bases to trimming and J lost 3 bases; unmatched junction nucleotides: 3. The CDR3 extends over 15 amino acids. CDR1 and CDR2 (germline): KGHSH, LQKENI. DNA for the CDR3: TGTGCCAGCTCACCAAGGACAGGGAACTACAATGAGCAGTTCTTC. It translates to CASSPRTGNYNEQFF.

This chain joins TRBV4-1 and TRBJ1-5; maybe TRBD1 (5 bases). The length of the CDR3 is 15 residues. Germline CDR1 is MGHRA and CDR2 is YSYEKL. V shed 4 bases and J shed 1 base, with 11 bases lying between them. CDR3 in DNA: TGCGCCAGCAGCCCGACGGGGGTAAGCAATCAGCCCCAGCATTTT. This codes for CASSPTGVSNQPQHF.

V gene TRBV7-2 combines with J gene TRBJ2-2; the D is unclear. V was cut by 5 bases and J by 3 bases, with 16 bases left in between. The CDR3 covers 16 residues. The V gene's germline CDR1 is SGHTA and CDR2 FQGNSA. The CDR3 is CASSRQVLVDTGELFF. CDR3 DNA sequence: TGTGCCAGCAGCCGTCAGGTATTAGTGGACACCGGGGAGCTGTTTTTT.

This clone was recorded only once. A junction boundary mismatches the germline segment, possibly from a read error. This sequence joins TRBV5-6 and TRBJ1-1; maybe TRBD1 (5 bases). The CDR3 totals 14 residues. Germline V CDR1 and CDR2: SGHDT, YYEEEE. The CDR3 coding sequence is TGTGCCCGCAGGGACGGGGGGAGGGACACTGAAGCTTTCTTT. As protein: CARRDGGRDTEAFF. The variable domain in full, with the rest retrieved from reference TRBV5-6 and TRBJ1-1, is DAGVTQSPTHLIKTRGQQVTLRCSPKSGHDTVSWYQQALGQGPQFIFQYYEEEERQRGNFPDRFSGHQFPNYSSELNVNALLLGDSALYLCARRDGGRDTEAFFGQGTRLTVV.

The J gene is TRBJ1-5, the V gene TRBV18; TRBD1 might be the D (5 bases). Germline V gene data show CDR1 as KGHSH and CDR2 as LQKENI. The CDR3 is 14 residues long. V lost 2 bases and J lost 5, with 10 bases in between. As DNA, the CDR3 is TGTGCCAGCTCACCAGACAGAACCCATCAGCCCCAGCATTTT. The encoded protein is CASSPDRTHQPQHF.

The genes are TRBV15 and TRBJ2-3; TRBD1 agrees at 9 bases. The V gene end was trimmed by 11 bases and the J gene end by 5 bases; junction bases not matched to a gene: 8. This CDR3 comprises 13 residues. Germline CDR1 LNHNV, CDR2 YYDKDF (reference sequence). In nucleotides, the CDR3 is TGTGCCGCCGCCGGGACAGGGATAGATACGCAGTATTTT. This codes for CAAAGTGIDTQYF.